Listed here are 17 T cell receptor beta chains from one sample, sequenced in a study of T cells in Graves' hyperthyroidism and ophthalmopathy. There were TCR beta CDR3 regions amplified from RNA transcripts. The study used the HTBI primer set for a first-round RT-PCR of the TCR CDR3. A single record per CDR3 protein comes from TCRdb applying MiXCR to the multiplex PCR reads. The sample consists of 300,000 to 350,000 distinct CDR3 sequences, approximately 22% of them appearing once. The specimen sequenced was blood. The receptors shown here come from a woman aged 45 to 65 with Graves' hyperthyroidism.

This clonotype occurred many times. The chain uses TRBV3-1 and TRBJ1-1, with D perhaps matching TRBD1 (5 bases). CDR1 is LGHDT, CDR2 YNNKEL, per germline (reference sequence). CDR3 length equals 15 residues. The V end lost 4 bases, the J end lost 4 bases, and 16 bases lay between the germline ends. This CDR3 is CASSPRGRVGTEAFF. The CDR3 DNA is TGTGCCAGCAGCCCCCGTGGCAGGGTGGGCACTGAAGCTTTCTTT.

V usage is TRBV7-9 and J usage is TRBJ1-5, with D possibly matching TRBD1 (5 bases). This CDR3 contains 16 residues. Looked up from germline, CDR1 is SEHNR and CDR2 is FQNEAQ (reference sequence). V was cut by 1 base and J by 2 bases, with 12 bases left in between. Here the CDR3 reads CASSLGDGGGNQPQHF. CDR3 DNA: TGTGCCAGCAGCTTAGGAGATGGGGGTGGCAATCAGCCCCAGCATTTT.

In its sample, this clonotype was seen many times. The V call is TRBV6-5, the J call TRBJ2-2, with 9 bases matching TRBD1. J gave up 1 base and V 10 bases, and 4 bases lay outside the gene matches. Per germline, CDR1 MNHEY and CDR2 SVGAGI. There are 14 residues in the CDR3. In DNA, the CDR3 is TGTGCCACCGGGGGACAGGGGAACACCGGGGAGCTGTTTTTT. Its protein product is CATGGQGNTGELFF.

The J gene is TRBJ2-2, the V gene TRBV5-1, with D tentatively TRBD2 (5 bases). Trimming took 5 bases from V and 5 from J, leaving 16 bases between them. The CDR3 loop spans 15 amino acids. The V gene's germline CDR1 is SGHRS and CDR2 YFSETQ. The CDR3 sequence: CASRPILGETGELFF. CDR3 DNA: TGCGCCAGCAGGCCCATACTAGGAGAAACCGGGGAGCTGTTTTTT. Full variable domain (rest looked up from reference TRBV5-1 and TRBJ2-2): KAGVTQTPRYLIKTRGQQVTLSCSPISGHRSVSWYQQTPGQGLQFLFEYFSETQRNKGNFPGRFSGRQFSNSRSEMNVSTLELGDSALYLCASRPILGETGELFFGEGSRLTVL.

The chain couples TRBV10-3 to TRBJ1-2; D is unresolved. V was pared by 0 bases and J by 7 bases, with 3 bases between. Germline lookup yields CDR1 ENHRY and CDR2 SYGVKD. The CDR3 consists of 11 residues. The CDR3 nucleotides read TGTGCCATCAGTGAGTCTGGTGGCTACACCTTC. It specifies CAISESGGYTF.

The V call is TRBV7-9, the J call TRBJ1-4, with D possibly being TRBD1 (5 bases). Germline V gene sequence: CDR1 SEHNR, CDR2 FQNEAQ (reference sequence). The CDR3 is 16 amino acids. The V gene lost 3 bases and the J gene lost 3 bases, with 14 bases spanning the gap. Here the CDR3 reads CASSFRGGVSNEKLFF. The CDR3 DNA sequence: TGTGCCAGCAGCTTCCGGGGGGGTGTCTCTAATGAAAAACTGTTTTTT.

This clonotype has at least ten counts. The genes are TRBV12-3 or TRBV12-4 and TRBJ2-7, with D possibly matching TRBD1 (6 bases). This CDR3 spans 12 amino acids. V shed 9 bases and J shed 0 bases, with 9 bases lying between them. The CDR3 here is CASGDNSYEQYF. CDR3 bases: TGTGCCAGTGGGGACAACTCCTACGAGCAGTACTTC.

This clonotype was seen ten or more times. The V and J genes are TRBV12-3 or TRBV12-4 and TRBJ2-7; maybe TRBD1 (5 bases). The CDR3 consists of 15 residues. V lost 5 bases to trimming and J lost 0 bases, with 14 bases between them. In DNA, the CDR3 is TGTGCCAGCAGTCCCCAAAGGGGCAGCTCCTACGAGCAGTACTTC. Protein product: CASSPQRGSSYEQYF.

This sequence joins TRBV29-1 and TRBJ1-1; tentative D call: TRBD1 (6 bases). This CDR3 contains 14 residues. Trimming took 4 bases from V and 9 from J, leaving 21 bases between them. The germline CDR1 and CDR2 sequences are SQVTM and ANQGSEA. CDR3: CSVALRGGRHKAFF. The CDR3 nucleotides read TGCAGCGTTGCCCTTCGGGGGGGGCGTCATAAAGCTTTCTTT.

V and J are TRBV5-6 and TRBJ2-5; perhaps TRBD2 as D (5 bases). Per the germline V gene, CDR1 is SGHDT and CDR2 is YYEEEE. The CDR3 is 11 residues long. Trimming cost V 4 bases and J 6 bases, with 7 bases left between them. The CDR3 nucleotides read TGTGCCAGCAGCCGGACTCAGACCCAGTACTTC. It translates to CASSRTQTQYF.

This clonotype appeared a few times. The chain carries TRBV6-5 and TRBJ2-2; 9 nucleotides align to TRBD2. The V and J ends lost 2 bases and 7 bases, in that order; junction bases with no gene match: 8. Germline V CDR1 and CDR2: MNHEY, SVGAGI. The CDR3 has 16 amino acids. The CDR3 loop reads CASSYGRGGIGGELFF. CDR3 DNA: TGTGCCAGCAGTTACGGGCGGGGGGGCATCGGCGGGGAGCTGTTTTTT.

Comments on this clonotype: The junction departs from germline at one end; a sequencing error may be responsible. The rearrangement uses TRBV5-1 and TRBJ2-7; 8 nucleotides align to TRBD2. Germline CDR1 reads SGHRS; CDR2 reads YFSETQ. CDR3 size: 15 residues. The CDR3 region has the DNA TGTGCCAGCAGTTACAGCGGGGGAAGCTCCTACGAGCAGTACTTC. Protein: CASSYSGGSSYEQYF.

This clonotype has only a few counts. V and J are TRBV18 and TRBJ1-3; D unclear. The CDR3 has 17 residues. Per the germline V gene, CDR1 is KGHSH and CDR2 is LQKENI. V shed 2 bases and J shed 0 bases, with 14 bases lying between them. The CDR3 nucleotides are TGTGCCAGCTCACCAGTCTCTGTCTTACCCTCTGGAAACACCATATATTTT. Its protein is CASSPVSVLPSGNTIYF.

The V and J genes are TRBV19 and TRBJ2-3; unclear D gene. The V end lost 5 bases, the J end lost 7 bases, and 19 bases lay between the germline ends. The CDR3 length is 15 residues. Germline CDR1 is LNHDA and CDR2 is SQIVND (reference sequence). This CDR3 reads CASSSRRVFNYTQYF. Written as DNA, the CDR3 is TGTGCCAGTAGTTCCCGCCGTGTCTTCAATTATACGCAGTATTTT.

This clonotype has a handful of counts. A much more abundant neighbour one base away suggests this may be a read error. V usage is TRBV2 and J usage is TRBJ2-3; D not certain. CDR3 length: 13 residues. Germline lookup yields CDR1 SNHLY and CDR2 FYNNEI. As DNA, the CDR3 is TGTGCCAGCAGTGAGCGAAACACAGATGCGCAGTATTTT. Amino acids: CASSERNTDAQYF.

This clonotype has a count of ten or more. This CDR3 is CASSERAIIQYF. CDR3 in DNA: TGTGCCAGCAGTGAACGTGCGATCATTCAGTACTTC. The chain has TRBV2 and TRBJ2-4, with D unclear. Trimming removed 2 bases at V and 9 bases at J, with 8 bases between. Germline V CDR1 and CDR2: SNHLY, FYNNEI. The CDR3 extends over 12 amino acids.

Ten or more counts support this clonotype. This rearrangement joins TRBV13 to TRBJ2-1, with 8 nucleotides matching TRBD2. The CDR3 runs to 17 residues. V lost 0 bases to trimming and J lost 2 bases; unmatched junction nucleotides: 6. Germline lookup yields CDR1 PRHDT and CDR2 FYEKMQ (reference sequence). CDR3 DNA: TGTGCCAGCAGCTTAGGGGGTCCGGGACTAGCCTACAATGAGCAGTTCTTC. Translation gives CASSLGGPGLAYNEQFF.